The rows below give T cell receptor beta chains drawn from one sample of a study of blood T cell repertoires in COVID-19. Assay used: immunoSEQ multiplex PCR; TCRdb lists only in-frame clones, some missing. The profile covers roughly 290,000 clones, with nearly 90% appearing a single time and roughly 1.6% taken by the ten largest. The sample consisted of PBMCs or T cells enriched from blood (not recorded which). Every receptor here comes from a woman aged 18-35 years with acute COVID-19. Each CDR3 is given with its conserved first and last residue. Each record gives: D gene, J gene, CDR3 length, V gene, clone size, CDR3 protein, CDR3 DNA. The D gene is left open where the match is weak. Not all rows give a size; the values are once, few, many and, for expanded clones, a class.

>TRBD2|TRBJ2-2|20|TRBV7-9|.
CASTPKSRSLAGTNTGELFF
TGTGCCAGCACCCCCAAGAGTAGGTCCCTAGCGGGTACGAACACCGGGGAGCTGTTTTTT
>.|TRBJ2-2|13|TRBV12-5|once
CASGDSPDGELFF
TGTGCTAGTGGGGACTCGCCGGACGGGGAGCTGTTTTTT
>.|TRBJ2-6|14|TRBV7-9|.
CASSSGAGANVLTF
TGTGCCAGCAGCTCAGGGGCTGGGGCCAACGTCCTGACTTTC
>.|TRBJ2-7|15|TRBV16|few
CASSQSNGQPYEQYF
TGTGCCAGCAGCCAATCAAATGGACAGCCCTACGAGCAGTACTTC
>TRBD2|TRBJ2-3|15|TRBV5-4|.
CASSPAGAISDTQYF
TGTGCCAGCAGCCCAGCGGGAGCGATTTCAGATACGCAGTATTTT
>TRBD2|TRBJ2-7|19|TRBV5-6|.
CASSQGTSGSVFPVYEQYF
TGTGCCAGCAGCCAAGGGACTAGCGGGAGCGTGTTCCCGGTCTACGAGCAGTACTTC
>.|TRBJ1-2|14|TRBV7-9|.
CASSLVAVDGGYTF
TGTGCCAGCAGCTTAGTAGCGGTTGACGGTGGCTACACCTTC
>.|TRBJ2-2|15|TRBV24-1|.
CATSDLTSLHGELFF
TGTGCCACCAGTGATTTGACTAGCCTCCACGGGGAGCTGTTTTTT
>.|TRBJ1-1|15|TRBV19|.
CASSPRTAMNTEAFF
TGTGCCAGTAGTCCCCGGACAGCCATGAACACTGAAGCTTTCTTT
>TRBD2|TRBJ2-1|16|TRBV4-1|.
CASSQSLAEPYNEQFF
TGCGCCAGCAGCCAAAGCCTAGCGGAGCCCTACAATGAGCAGTTCTTC
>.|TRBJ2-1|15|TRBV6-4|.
CASSETGRYHNEQFF
TGTGCCAGTTCGGAGACAGGTCGTTACCACAATGAGCAGTTCTTC
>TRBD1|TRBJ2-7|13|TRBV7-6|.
CASSSDRVGEQYF
TGTGCCAGCAGCTCAGACAGGGTGGGCGAGCAGTACTTC
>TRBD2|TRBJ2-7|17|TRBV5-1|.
CASSLGGWSGSSYEQYF
TGCGCCAGCAGCTTGGGAGGATGGAGCGGGAGCTCCTACGAGCAGTACTTC
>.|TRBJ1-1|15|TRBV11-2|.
CASSFGGPLNTEAFF
TGTGCCAGCAGCTTCGGAGGCCCGTTGAACACTGAAGCTTTCTTT
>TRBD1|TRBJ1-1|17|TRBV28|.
CASSFRVVAGGSTEAFF
TGTGCCAGCAGTTTTAGAGTGGTGGCAGGGGGTAGTACTGAAGCTTTCTTT
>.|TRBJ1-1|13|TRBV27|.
CASSLTRNTEAFF
TGTGCCAGCAGTCTCACAAGGAACACTGAAGCTTTCTTT
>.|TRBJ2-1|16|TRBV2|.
CASSGRGGKTPNEQFF
TGTGCCAGCAGTGGCCGTGGAGGGAAAACCCCCAATGAGCAGTTCTTC
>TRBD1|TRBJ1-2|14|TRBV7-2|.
CASSRTGEGYGYTF
TGTGCCAGCAGCCGGACAGGGGAGGGCTATGGCTACACCTTC
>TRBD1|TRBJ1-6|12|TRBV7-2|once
CASSLLQGGLHF
TGTGCCAGCAGCTTACTTCAGGGGGGACTCCACTTT
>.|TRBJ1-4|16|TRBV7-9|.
CASSPDMIQGFEKLFF
TGTGCCAGCAGCCCGGATATGATACAGGGCTTTGAAAAACTGTTTTTT
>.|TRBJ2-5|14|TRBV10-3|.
CAISDGLAGESQYF
TGTGCCATCAGTGATGGTTTGGCAGGGGAATCCCAGTACTTC
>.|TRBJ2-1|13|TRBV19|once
CASRGASSDEQFF
TGTGCCAGTAGAGGGGCCAGTTCGGATGAGCAGTTCTTC
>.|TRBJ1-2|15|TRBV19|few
CASSIDEGDNYGYTF
TGTGCCAGTAGTATAGATGAGGGGGATAACTATGGCTACACCTTC
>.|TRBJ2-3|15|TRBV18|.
CASSFIRGITDTQYF
TGTGCCAGCTCATTCATCCGGGGAATTACAGATACGCAGTATTTT
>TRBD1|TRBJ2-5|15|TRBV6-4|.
CATYYGTGNGETQYF
TGTGCCACGTACTACGGGACAGGGAATGGAGAGACCCAGTACTTC
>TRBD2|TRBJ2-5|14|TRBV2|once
CASKVPSGGKTQYF
TGTGCCAGCAAGGTCCCCTCCGGGGGGAAGACCCAGTACTTC
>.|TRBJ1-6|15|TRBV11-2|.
CASSLVQGIGSPLHF
TGTGCCAGCAGCTTAGTTCAGGGAATAGGTTCACCCCTCCACTTT
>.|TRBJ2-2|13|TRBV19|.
CASSATETGELFF
TGTGCCAGTAGTGCGACAGAAACCGGGGAGCTGTTTTTT
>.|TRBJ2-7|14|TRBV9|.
CASSVGGTPYEQYF
TGTGCCAGCAGCGTAGGGGGGACTCCTTACGAGCAGTACTTC
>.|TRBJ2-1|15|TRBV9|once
CASSVGGSAYNEQFF
TGTGCCAGCAGCGTAGGCGGTAGCGCCTACAATGAGCAGTTCTTC
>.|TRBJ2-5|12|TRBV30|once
CAWSEEEETQYF
TGTGCCTGGAGTGAGGAGGAAGAGACCCAGTACTTC
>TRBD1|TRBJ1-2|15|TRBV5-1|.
CASRAGTGISYGYTF
TGCGCCAGCAGAGCCGGGACAGGGATTAGCTATGGCTACACCTTC
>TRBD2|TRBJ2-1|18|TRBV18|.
CASSPPNSGLSSYNEQFF
TGTGCCAGCTCACCACCCAATAGCGGGCTGAGCTCCTACAATGAGCAGTTCTTC
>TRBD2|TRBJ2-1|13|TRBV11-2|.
CASDRRGGYEQFF
TGTGCCAGCGACCGGCGGGGGGGGTATGAGCAGTTCTTC
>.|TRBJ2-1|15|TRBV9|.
CASSVDRSSYNEQFF
TGTGCCAGCAGCGTAGACCGGAGCTCCTACAATGAGCAGTTCTTC
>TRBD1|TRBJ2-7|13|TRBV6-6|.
CASKRTGDGEQYF
TGTGCCAGCAAAAGGACAGGGGACGGCGAGCAGTACTTC
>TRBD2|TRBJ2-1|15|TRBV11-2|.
CASSHGGGPYNEQFF
TGTGCCAGCAGCCACGGCGGGGGACCCTACAATGAGCAGTTCTTC
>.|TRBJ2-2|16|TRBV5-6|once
CASSLLGSPNTGELFF
TGTGCCAGCAGCTTGTTGGGCAGTCCTAACACCGGGGAGCTGTTTTTT
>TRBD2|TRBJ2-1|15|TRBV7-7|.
CASSLAGSTDNEQFF
TGTGCTAGCAGCTTAGCGGGGAGTACGGACAATGAGCAGTTCTTC
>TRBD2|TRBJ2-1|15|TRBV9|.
CASSVASGSWYEQFF
TGTGCCAGCAGCGTCGCTAGCGGGAGTTGGTATGAGCAGTTCTTC
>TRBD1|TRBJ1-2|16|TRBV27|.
CASSPWTGDASYGYTF
TGTGCCAGCAGTCCTTGGACAGGGGACGCATCCTATGGCTACACCTTC
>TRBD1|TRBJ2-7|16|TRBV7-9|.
CASSPARTGDSYEQYF
TGTGCCAGCAGCCCCGCCCGGACAGGGGACTCCTACGAGCAGTACTTC
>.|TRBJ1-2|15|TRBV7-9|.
CASTLIPGEYYGYTF
TGTGCCAGCACCCTGATACCAGGCGAGTACTATGGCTACACCTTC
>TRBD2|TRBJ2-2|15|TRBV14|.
CASSRAGVTTGELFF
TGTGCCAGCAGCCGAGCGGGAGTGACCACCGGGGAGCTGTTTTTT
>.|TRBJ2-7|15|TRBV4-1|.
CASSSPVQGAYEQYF
TGCGCCAGCAGTTCTCCGGTACAGGGAGCCTACGAGCAGTACTTC
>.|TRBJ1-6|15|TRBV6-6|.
CASSSGSKSNSPLHF
TGTGCCAGCAGCTCCGGGTCAAAAAGTAATTCACCCCTCCACTTT
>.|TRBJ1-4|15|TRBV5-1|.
CASSLGGAANEKLFF
TGCGCCAGCAGCTTGGGCGGGGCTGCTAATGAAAAACTGTTTTTT
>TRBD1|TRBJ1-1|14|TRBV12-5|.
CASGLGRGRTEAFF
TGTGCTAGTGGTTTGGGAAGGGGGCGGACTGAAGCTTTCTTT
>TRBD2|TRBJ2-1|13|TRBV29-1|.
CSVSAGGPYEQFF
TGCAGCGTTTCTGCGGGAGGGCCCTATGAGCAGTTCTTC
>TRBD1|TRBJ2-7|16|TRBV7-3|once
CASSPRPGQGIYEQYF
TGTGCCAGCAGCCCACGACCGGGACAGGGAATCTACGAGCAGTACTTC
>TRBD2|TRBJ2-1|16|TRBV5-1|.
CASSFSTSGVGNEQFF
TGCGCCAGCAGCTTCAGTACTAGCGGGGTCGGGAATGAGCAGTTCTTC
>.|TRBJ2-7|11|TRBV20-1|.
CSASFSGKKYF
TGCAGTGCTAGTTTCTCAGGAAAGAAGTACTTC
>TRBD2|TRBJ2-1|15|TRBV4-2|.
CASSRSGTSRSEQFF
TGTGCCAGCAGCCGAAGCGGGACTAGTCGTAGTGAGCAGTTCTTC
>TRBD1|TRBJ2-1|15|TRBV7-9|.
CASSLRGQLYNEQFF
TGTGCCAGCAGCCTCAGGGGGCAATTATACAATGAGCAGTTCTTC
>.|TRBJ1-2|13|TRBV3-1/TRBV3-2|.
CASSQGGNYGYTF
TGTGCCAGCAGCCAAGGAGGGAACTATGGCTACACCTTC
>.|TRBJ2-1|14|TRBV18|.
CASSPYGSYNEQFF
TGTGCCAGCTCACCATACGGGTCCTACAATGAGCAGTTCTTC
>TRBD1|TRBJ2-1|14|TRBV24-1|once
CATSDDRVRNEQFF
TGTGCCACCAGTGACGACAGGGTGAGGAATGAGCAGTTCTTC
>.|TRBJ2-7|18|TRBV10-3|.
CAISPGQGTSGDSYEQYF
TGTGCCATCAGTCCGGGACAGGGTACTAGCGGGGACTCCTACGAGCAGTACTTC
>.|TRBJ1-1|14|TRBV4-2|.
CASSQIGDSHEAFF
TGTGCCAGCAGCCAAATCGGGGATTCACATGAAGCTTTCTTT
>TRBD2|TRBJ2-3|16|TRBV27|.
CASSLTSGALTDTQYF
TGTGCCAGCAGTTTAACTAGCGGGGCCCTCACAGATACGCAGTATTTT